These 19 T cell receptor beta chains came from one sample sequenced in a study of cytomegalovirus exposure and HLA in healthy donors. Sequenced by immunoSEQ multiplex PCR; TCRdb stores in-frame clones only, minus some. The table lists 300,000 to 350,000 clones, around 90% of them singletons. Sequenced sample: PBMCs. These TCRs come from a man younger than 45 in good health and CMV-seronegative.

The chain recombines TRBV10-2 with TRBJ1-1; D unresolved. Germline values: CDR1 WSHSY, CDR2 SAAADI. Trimming removed 5 bases at V and 5 bases at J, with 12 bases between. The CDR3 has 13 amino acids. CDR3 bases: TGCGCCAGCAGTAAGGGAGGAGGTACTGAAGCTTTCTTT. Its translation is CASSKGGGTEAFF.

The genes are TRBV14 and TRBJ2-1; 7 bases line up with TRBD1. CDR1 is SGHDN, CDR2 FVKESK, per germline. CDR3 length: 14 amino acids. The ends lost 1 base at V and 10 bases at J; junction bases unmatched: 7. The CDR3 coding sequence is TGTGCCAGCAGCCAAGGGGCAGGGGGTCGCGAGCAGTTCTTC. Translated, it gives CASSQGAGGREQFF. The whole variable domain, remainder taken from reference TRBV14 and TRBJ2-1, is EAGVTQFPSHSVIEKGQTVTLRCDPISGHDNLYWYRRVMGKEIKFLLHFVKESKQDESGMPNNRFLAERTGGTYSTLKVQPAELEDSGVYFCASSQGAGGREQFFGPGTRLTVL.

This rearrangement joins TRBV6-1 to TRBJ2-7, with D possibly TRBD2 on 6 matching bases. The germline CDR1 and CDR2 sequences are MNHNS and SASEGT. The CDR3 sequence is 17 residues long. With 2 bases removed from V and 3 bases from J, the gap between germline ends came to 20 bases. CDR3 in DNA: TGTGCCAGCAGTGAAAGAAGGAGGGCGGTCCACGACTACGAGCAGTACTTC. This codes for CASSERRRAVHDYEQYF.

This clone was observed a single time. The chain recombines TRBV19 with TRBJ1-5; D may be TRBD1 (6 bases). Germline CDR1 and CDR2: LNHDA and SQIVND (reference sequence). CDR3 size: 18 residues. V was cut by 0 bases and J by 2 bases, with 17 bases left in between. In nucleotides, the CDR3 is TGTGCCAGTAGTATAGACCTCGGGGTCAGGGGAGGCAATCAGCCCCAGCATTTT. It is translated as CASSIDLGVRGGNQPQHF.

The chain couples TRBV30 to TRBJ1-1; D possibly corresponds to TRBD1 (5 bases). The CDR3 length is 15 residues. V was clipped by 4 bases and J by 5 bases, with 20 bases between them. In germline, CDR1 is GTSNPN, CDR2 SVGIG (reference sequence). The CDR3 DNA sequence: TGTGCCTGGAAATGGGGGGTAGGGAACCCGACTGAAGCTTTCTTT. The encoded protein is CAWKWGVGNPTEAFF.

Only a few counts were recorded for this clone. This chain connects TRBV30 to TRBJ1-6; D is possibly TRBD1 (6 bases). The CDR3 runs to 13 residues. The ends were cut back, 3 bases at V and 7 bases at J, with 10 bases in the middle. In germline, CDR1 is GTSNPN, CDR2 SVGIG (reference sequence). CDR3 loop: CAWSNRENSPLHF. The CDR3 nucleotides are TGTGCCTGGAGCAACAGGGAGAATTCACCCCTCCACTTT.

The rearrangement uses TRBV6-5 and TRBJ2-1, with 11 bases fitting TRBD2. Germline V gene lookup returns CDR1 MNHEY and CDR2 SVGAGI. CDR3 length: 15 amino acids. V shed 5 bases and J 4 bases; nucleotides not matched to a gene: 4. CDR3 sequence: CASSLGTSGYNEQFF. The CDR3 DNA reads TGTGCCAGCAGTCTGGGGACTAGCGGTTACAATGAGCAGTTCTTC.

This chain connects TRBV18 to TRBJ2-7, with 8 nucleotides matching TRBD2. Unmatched junction bases numbered 7, after V lost 3 bases and J lost 9 bases. Germline-derived CDR1 and CDR2 are KGHSH and LQKENI. This CDR3 is 13 amino acids long. DNA of the CDR3: TGTGCCAGCTCACCCCCCGGGGGGGAAGGGCAGTACTTC. It encodes CASSPPGGEGQYF.

In DNA form, the CDR3 reads TGTGCCAGCAGTGACGGGGACAGGGGGCAAAACACTGAAGCTTTCTTT. It specifies CASSDGDRGQNTEAFF. The V call is TRBV9, the J call TRBJ1-1; the match to TRBD1 covers 12 bases. With V trimmed by 5 bases and J by 2 bases, 7 bases remained unmatched. The CDR3 covers 16 residues. Germline assignment: CDR1 SGDLS and CDR2 YYNGEE. Full variable domain (missing parts from reference TRBV9 and TRBJ1-1): DSGVTQTPKHLITATGQRVTLRCSPRSGDLSVYWYQQSLDQGLQFLIQYYNGEERAKGNILERFSAQQFPDLHSELNLSSLELGDSALYFCASSDGDRGQNTEAFFGQGTRLTVV.

Only a few counts were recorded for this clone. The rearrangement links TRBV7-9 to TRBJ2-7; the match to TRBD1 covers 8 bases. Germline loops: CDR1 SEHNR, CDR2 FQNEAQ (reference sequence). The ends lost 4 bases at V and 2 bases at J; junction bases unmatched: 4. The CDR3 sequence is 14 residues long. DNA for the CDR3: TGTGCCAGCAGCTACCGACAGGGGACCTACGAGCAGTACTTC. This sequence encodes CASSYRQGTYEQYF.

The chain couples TRBV28 to TRBJ1-2; D remains unclear. The germline gives CDR1 MDHEN, CDR2 SYDVKM. The CDR3 is 13 residues long. Trimming shortened V by 2 bases and J by 4 bases, and 8 bases separated the two germline ends. The CDR3 coding sequence is TGTGCCAGCAGTTTAAACCAGTTCTATGGCTACACCTTC. Its translation is CASSLNQFYGYTF.

The rearrangement joins TRBV7-2 to TRBJ1-1; D is unresolved. The germline V gene encodes CDR1 SGHTA and CDR2 FQGNSA. There are 13 residues in the CDR3. Trimming stripped 6 bases from V and 1 base from J, with 9 bases between. This CDR3 reads CASRSYKNTEAFF. In nucleotides, the CDR3 is TGTGCCAGCAGAAGTTACAAGAACACTGAAGCTTTCTTT.

The gene calls are TRBV7-2 and TRBJ1-1; D ambiguous. The germline gives CDR1 SGHTA, CDR2 FQGNSA. This CDR3 comprises 13 residues. With 5 bases removed from V and 5 bases from J, the gap between germline ends came to 12 bases. CDR3 region: CASSNSVWTEAFF. CDR3 DNA: TGTGCCAGCAGCAATTCGGTGTGGACTGAAGCTTTCTTT.

This clone was recorded a few times. The rearrangement joins TRBV4-1 to TRBJ1-2, with D unclear. Germline V lookup: CDR1 MGHRA, CDR2 YSYEKL. The CDR3 runs to 14 residues. Trimming left V 1 base short and J 5 bases short, with 11 bases between. The CDR3 loop reads CASSQGGSGYGYTF. CDR3 nucleotides: TGCGCCAGCAGCCAAGGAGGATCTGGGTATGGCTACACCTTC.

The chain couples TRBV10-3 to TRBJ2-7; TRBD1 might be the D (6 bases). From germline, CDR1 is ENHRY and CDR2 SYGVKD. This CDR3 is built from 16 residues. Trimming pared 2 bases from V and 0 bases from J, leaving 14 bases between. CDR3 sequence (DNA): TGTGCCATCAGTGAGCCCCTCGGACAGAGCTCCTACGAGCAGTACTTC. Residues: CAISEPLGQSSYEQYF.

The CDR3 is CASSPPGGAGNQPQHF. CDR3 coding DNA: TGTGCCAGCTCACCACCGGGGGGGGCTGGCAATCAGCCCCAGCATTTT. The chain uses TRBV18 and TRBJ1-5; tentatively, D is TRBD1 (6 bases). V was trimmed by 0 bases and J by 2 bases, leaving 11 bases between them. CDR1 and CDR2 from the germline V gene are KGHSH and LQKENI. CDR3 length equals 16 residues.

V usage is TRBV30 and J usage is TRBJ1-1; the D is unclear. The germline gives CDR1 GTSNPN, CDR2 SVGIG (reference sequence). The CDR3 spans 11 residues. V was clipped by 4 bases and J by 11 bases, with 14 bases between them. The CDR3 region is CAWNLGPSAFF. CDR3 DNA: TGTGCCTGGAATCTAGGTCCGTCGGCTTTCTTT.

This clone came up a few times. The J gene is TRBJ1-5, the V gene TRBV5-8; the D gene is possibly TRBD1 (6 bases). This CDR3 region has 15 residues. The germline V gene encodes CDR1 SGHTS and CDR2 YDEGEE. V gave up 4 bases and J gave up 3 bases, with 14 bases separating them. The CDR3, as DNA: TGTGCCAGCAGCCTGGACAGAGGGTTCAATCAGCCCCAGCATTTT. Residues: CASSLDRGFNQPQHF.

This clone has only one observation. The chain links TRBV25-1 to TRBJ1-2, with a weak D call TRBD1 (6 bases). CDR1 is MGHDK and CDR2 is SYGVNS in the germline V gene. This CDR3 is built from 17 residues. Trimming shortened V by 0 bases and J by 7 bases, and 21 bases separated the two germline ends. The CDR3 reads CASSEYRLRGMKGGYTF. The CDR3 DNA follows: TGTGCCAGCAGTGAATATCGGCTCAGGGGTATGAAGGGTGGCTACACCTTC.